The 3 T cell receptor beta chains listed next were all sequenced from one sample in a study of blood T cell repertoires in COVID-19. Sequenced by immunoSEQ multiplex PCR; TCRdb stores in-frame clones only, minus some. The sample includes roughly 210,000 clones, around 87% of them seen just once. Sample: PBMCs or T cells enriched from blood (not recorded which). The receptor set was obtained from a man aged 25 to 40 in a cohort exposed to, infected with or recovered from COVID-19 (not recorded which).

This rearrangement joins TRBV29-1 to TRBJ1-5; TRBD1 might be the D (6 bases). The V and J ends lost 4 bases and 1 base respectively, with 8 bases between them. The CDR3 is 13 amino acids. Germline V lookup: CDR1 SQVTM, CDR2 ANQGSEA. The CDR3 DNA sequence: TGCAGCGTTGCTGACAGGAGCAATCAGCCCCAGCATTTT. Residues: CSVADRSNQPQHF.

About this clone: Compared with germline, one end of the junction differs, possibly owing to a read error. The V gene is TRBV7-7, the J gene TRBJ2-5; perhaps TRBD2 as D (7 bases). This CDR3 region has 15 residues. Germline CDR1 reads SSHAT; CDR2 reads FNYEAQ (reference sequence). CDR3 sequence reads: CASSLARGGFETQYF. Here the CDR3 DNA reads TGTGCTAGCAGCTTAGCGAGGGGGGGGTTCGAGACCCAGTACTTC. Looking up the rest from reference TRBV7-7 and TRBJ2-5 gives the full variable domain: GAGVSQSPRYKVTKRGQDVTLRCDPISSHATLYWYQQALGQGPEFLTYFNYEAQPDKSGLPSDRFSAERPEGSISTLTIQRTEQRDSAMYRCASSLARGGFETQYFGPGTRLLVL.

The rearrangement uses TRBV7-8 and TRBJ1-3; no firm D call. The CDR3 length is 13 residues. V was shortened by 0 bases and J by 4 bases, with 4 bases between the two germline ends. The germline V gene encodes CDR1 SGHVS and CDR2 FQNEAQ. The CDR3 nucleotides are TGTGCCAGCAGCTTAGCGAGCGGAAACACCATATATTTT. This codes for CASSLASGNTIYF.